One and the same sample provided the 5 T cell receptor beta chains below, sequenced in a study of blood T cell repertoires in COVID-19. Repertoires were generated with immunoSEQ multiplex PCR, while TCRdb's copy carries only in-frame clones and drops some. The sample has 96,000 or so clones; 88% are singletons. Sample: peripheral blood. The receptors here all came from a woman older than 75 with acute or convalescent COVID-19.

This chain joins TRBV5-1 and TRBJ2-1; possible D gene TRBD1, 6 bases. The V end was cut by 3 bases, the J end by 8 bases, with 12 bases between. The germline V gene has CDR1 SGHRS and CDR2 YFSETQ. The CDR3 sequence is 13 residues long. CDR3 sequence reads: CASSSSGVHEQFF. CDR3 DNA: TGCGCCAGCAGCTCCTCAGGGGTACATGAGCAGTTCTTC.

The rearrangement links TRBV6-5 to TRBJ1-5, with D possibly TRBD1 on 5 matching bases. V lost 6 bases, J lost 2 bases, and 14 bases lay in between. Per germline, CDR1 MNHEY and CDR2 SVGAGI. The length of the CDR3 is 15 residues. CDR3 nucleotides: TGTGCCAGCAGCAAGGGACTCATGGGCAATCAGCCCCAGCATTTT. Encoded protein: CASSKGLMGNQPQHF.

The chain is built from TRBV24-1 and TRBJ1-2; no reliable D call. V was cut by 0 bases and J by 8 bases, with 9 bases left in between. The V gene's germline CDR1 is KGHDR and CDR2 SFDVKD. The CDR3 covers 13 residues. The CDR3 here is CATSDLRSGGYTF. CDR3 in DNA: TGTGCCACCAGTGATTTGAGATCGGGAGGCTACACCTTC.

This clone was seen once. The rearrangement joins TRBV19 to TRBJ2-3; 7 bases agree with TRBD1. CDR3 length: 13 amino acids. The trim removed 6 bases at V and 11 bases at J, leaving 11 bases unmatched. Germline lookup yields CDR1 LNHDA and CDR2 SQIVND (reference sequence). CDR3 sequence (DNA): TGTGCCAGTAGACACCACTCCGGGACAGAGCAGTATTTT. Amino acids: CASRHHSGTEQYF. The full variable domain, in which reference TRBV19 and TRBJ2-3 provide the parts outside the CDR3, is DGGITQSPKYLFRKEGQNVTLSCEQNLNHDAMYWYRQDPGQGLRLIYYSQIVNDFQKGDIAEGYSVSREKKESFPLTVTSAQKNPTAFYLCASRHHSGTEQYFGPGTRLTVL.

The chain employs TRBV2 and TRBJ1-1, with D uncertain. This CDR3 has 14 amino acids. Per germline, CDR1 SNHLY and CDR2 FYNNEI. V was clipped by 4 bases and J by 2 bases, with 11 bases between them. DNA for the CDR3: TGTGCCAGCAGTGGAGGCAGCTCTAACACTGAAGCTTTCTTT. Translating gives CASSGGSSNTEAFF.